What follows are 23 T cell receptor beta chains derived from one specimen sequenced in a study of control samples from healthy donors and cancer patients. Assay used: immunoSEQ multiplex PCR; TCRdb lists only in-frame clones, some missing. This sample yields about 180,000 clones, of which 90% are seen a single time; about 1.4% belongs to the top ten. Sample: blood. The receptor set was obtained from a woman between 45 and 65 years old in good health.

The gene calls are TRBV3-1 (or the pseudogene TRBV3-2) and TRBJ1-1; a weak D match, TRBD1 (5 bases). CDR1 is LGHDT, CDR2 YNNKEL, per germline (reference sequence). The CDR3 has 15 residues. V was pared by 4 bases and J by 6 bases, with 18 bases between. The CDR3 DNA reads TGTGCCAGCAGCCTTCAGGGCGGGGGTGGATCTGAAGCTTTCTTT. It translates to CASSLQGGGGSEAFF.

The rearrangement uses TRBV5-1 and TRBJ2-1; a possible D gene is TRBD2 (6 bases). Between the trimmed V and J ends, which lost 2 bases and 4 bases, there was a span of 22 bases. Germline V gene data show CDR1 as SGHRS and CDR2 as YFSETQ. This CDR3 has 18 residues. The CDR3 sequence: CASSFGWPRESPYNEQFF. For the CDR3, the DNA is TGCGCCAGCAGCTTTGGTTGGCCACGGGAGTCCCCTTACAATGAGCAGTTCTTC.

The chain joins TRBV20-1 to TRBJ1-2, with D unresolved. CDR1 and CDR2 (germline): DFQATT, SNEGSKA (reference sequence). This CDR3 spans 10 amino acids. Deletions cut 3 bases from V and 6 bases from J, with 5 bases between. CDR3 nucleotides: TGCAGTGCTAGGACGGATGGCTACACCTTC. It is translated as CSARTDGYTF.

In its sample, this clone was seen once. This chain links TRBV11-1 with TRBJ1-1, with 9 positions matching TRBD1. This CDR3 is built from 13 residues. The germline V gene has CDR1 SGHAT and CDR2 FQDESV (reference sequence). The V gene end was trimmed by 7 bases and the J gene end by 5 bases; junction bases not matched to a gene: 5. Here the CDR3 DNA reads TGTGCCAGCATCGACAGGGGGAGGACTGAAGCTTTCTTT. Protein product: CASIDRGRTEAFF.

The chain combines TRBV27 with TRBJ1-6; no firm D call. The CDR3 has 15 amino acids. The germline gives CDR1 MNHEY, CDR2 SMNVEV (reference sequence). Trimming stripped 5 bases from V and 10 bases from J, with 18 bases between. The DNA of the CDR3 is TGTGCCAGCAGTCCTAGGCCGGATATCAGGTCACCCCTCCACTTT. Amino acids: CASSPRPDIRSPLHF.

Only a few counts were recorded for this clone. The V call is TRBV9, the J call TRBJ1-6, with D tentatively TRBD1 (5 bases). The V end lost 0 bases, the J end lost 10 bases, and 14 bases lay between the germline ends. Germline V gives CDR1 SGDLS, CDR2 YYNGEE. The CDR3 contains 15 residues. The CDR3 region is CASSVEYGAGSPLHF. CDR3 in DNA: TGTGCCAGCAGCGTAGAGTATGGGGCAGGGTCACCCCTCCACTTT. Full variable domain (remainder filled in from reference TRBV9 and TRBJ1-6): DSGVTQTPKHLITATGQRVTLRCSPRSGDLSVYWYQQSLDQGLQFLIQYYNGEERAKGNILERFSAQQFPDLHSELNLSSLELGDSALYFCASSVEYGAGSPLHFGNGTRLTVT.

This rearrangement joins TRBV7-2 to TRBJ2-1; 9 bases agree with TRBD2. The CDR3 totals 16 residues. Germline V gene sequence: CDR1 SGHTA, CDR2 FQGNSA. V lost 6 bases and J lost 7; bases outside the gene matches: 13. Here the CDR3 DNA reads TGTGCCAGCAGGGCCGACTTCGGGACTAGCCCAAATGAGCAGTTCTTC. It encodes CASRADFGTSPNEQFF.

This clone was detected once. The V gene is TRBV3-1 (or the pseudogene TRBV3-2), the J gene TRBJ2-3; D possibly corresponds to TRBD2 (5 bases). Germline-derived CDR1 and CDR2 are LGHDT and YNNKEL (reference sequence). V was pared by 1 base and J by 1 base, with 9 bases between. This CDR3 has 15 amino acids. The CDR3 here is CASSQGGFRTDTQYF. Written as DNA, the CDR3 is TGTGCCAGCAGCCAAGGCGGGTTCCGCACAGATACGCAGTATTTT.

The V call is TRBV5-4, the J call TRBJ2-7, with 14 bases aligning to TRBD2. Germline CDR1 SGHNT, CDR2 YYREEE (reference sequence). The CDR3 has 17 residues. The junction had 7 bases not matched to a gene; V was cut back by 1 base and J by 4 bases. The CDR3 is CASSLRAGLAGVYEQYF. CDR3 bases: TGTGCCAGCAGCTTGCGGGCGGGACTAGCGGGGGTTTACGAGCAGTACTTC.

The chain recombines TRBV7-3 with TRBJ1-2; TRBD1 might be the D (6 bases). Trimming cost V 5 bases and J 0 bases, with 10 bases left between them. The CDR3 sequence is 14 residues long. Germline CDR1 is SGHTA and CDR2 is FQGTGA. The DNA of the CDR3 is TGTGCCAGCAGCCCGGACAGAGCTAACTATGGCTACACCTTC. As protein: CASSPDRANYGYTF.

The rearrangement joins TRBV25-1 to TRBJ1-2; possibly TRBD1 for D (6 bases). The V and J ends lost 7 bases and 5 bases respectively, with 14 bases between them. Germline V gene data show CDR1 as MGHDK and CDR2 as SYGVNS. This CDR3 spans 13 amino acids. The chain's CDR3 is CASKSDRTYGYTF. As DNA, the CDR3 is TGTGCCAGCAAGTCGGACAGAACTTATGGCTACACCTTC.

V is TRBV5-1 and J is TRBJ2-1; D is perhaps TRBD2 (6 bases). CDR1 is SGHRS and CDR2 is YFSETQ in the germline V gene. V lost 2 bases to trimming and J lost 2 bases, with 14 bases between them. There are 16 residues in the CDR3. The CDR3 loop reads CASSFSGGGAYNEQFF. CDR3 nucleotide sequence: TGCGCCAGCAGCTTTTCCGGGGGTGGGGCCTACAATGAGCAGTTCTTC. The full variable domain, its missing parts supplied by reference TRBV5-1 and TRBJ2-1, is KAGVTQTPRYLIKTRGQQVTLSCSPISGHRSVSWYQQTPGQGLQFLFEYFSETQRNKGNFPGRFSGRQFSNSRSEMNVSTLELGDSALYLCASSFSGGGAYNEQFFGPGTRLTVL.

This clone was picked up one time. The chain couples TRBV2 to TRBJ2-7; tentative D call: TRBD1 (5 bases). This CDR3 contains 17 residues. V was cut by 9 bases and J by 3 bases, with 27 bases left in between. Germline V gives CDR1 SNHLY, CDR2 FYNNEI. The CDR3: CASYWEGFALRDYEQYF. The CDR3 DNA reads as TGTGCCAGTTATTGGGAAGGTTTCGCACTCAGGGACTACGAGCAGTACTTC.

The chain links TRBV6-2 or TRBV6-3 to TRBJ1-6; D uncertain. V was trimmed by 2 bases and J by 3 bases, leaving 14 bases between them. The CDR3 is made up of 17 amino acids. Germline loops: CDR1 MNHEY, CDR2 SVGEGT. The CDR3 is CASSYGTDSSYNSPLHF. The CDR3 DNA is TGTGCCAGCAGTTACGGAACGGACTCAAGCTATAATTCACCCCTCCACTTT.

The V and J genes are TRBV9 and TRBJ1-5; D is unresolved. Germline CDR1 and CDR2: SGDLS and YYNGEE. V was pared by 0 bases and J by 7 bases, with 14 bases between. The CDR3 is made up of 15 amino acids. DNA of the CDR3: TGTGCCAGCAGCGTAGACCCCTCCCCGGGGCAGCCCCAGCATTTT. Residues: CASSVDPSPGQPQHF.

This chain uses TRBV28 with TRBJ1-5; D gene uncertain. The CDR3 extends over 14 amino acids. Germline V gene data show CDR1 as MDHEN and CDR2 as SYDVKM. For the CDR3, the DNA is TGTGGGGCTTGTAGGGATGGAGATAGTCAGCCCCAGCATTTT. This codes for CGACRDGDSQPQHF.

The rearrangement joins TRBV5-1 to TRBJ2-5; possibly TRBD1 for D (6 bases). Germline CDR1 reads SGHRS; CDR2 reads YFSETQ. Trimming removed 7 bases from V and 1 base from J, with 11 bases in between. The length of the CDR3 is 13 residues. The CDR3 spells CASLGQIQETQYF. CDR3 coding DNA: TGCGCCAGCTTGGGACAAATCCAAGAGACCCAGTACTTC.

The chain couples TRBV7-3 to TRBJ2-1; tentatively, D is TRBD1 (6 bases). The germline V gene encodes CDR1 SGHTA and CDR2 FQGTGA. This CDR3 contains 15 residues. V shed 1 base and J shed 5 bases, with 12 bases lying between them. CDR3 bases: TGTGCCAGCAGCTTAAATCCGACAGGCCACAATGAGCAGTTCTTC. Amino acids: CASSLNPTGHNEQFF.

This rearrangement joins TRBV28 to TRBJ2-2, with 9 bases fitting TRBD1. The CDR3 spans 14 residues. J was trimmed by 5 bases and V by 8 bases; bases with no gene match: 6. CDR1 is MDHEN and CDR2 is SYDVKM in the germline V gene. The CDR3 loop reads CASRQGGGTGELFF. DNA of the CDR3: TGTGCCAGCCGACAGGGGGGAGGGACCGGGGAGCTGTTTTTT.

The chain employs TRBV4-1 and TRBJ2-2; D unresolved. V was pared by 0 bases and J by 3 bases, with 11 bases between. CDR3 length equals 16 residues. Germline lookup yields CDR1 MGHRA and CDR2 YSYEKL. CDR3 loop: CASSQDGSLDTGELFF. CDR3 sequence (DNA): TGCGCCAGCAGCCAAGATGGTAGCTTGGACACCGGGGAGCTGTTTTTT.

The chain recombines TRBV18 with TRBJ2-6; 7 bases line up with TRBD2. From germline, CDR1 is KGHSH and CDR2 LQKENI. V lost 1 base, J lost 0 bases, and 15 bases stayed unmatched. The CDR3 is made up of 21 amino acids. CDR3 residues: CASSPRQGGLTSPSGANVLTF. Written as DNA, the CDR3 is TGTGCCAGCTCACCACGCCAGGGTGGGTTGACTAGCCCCTCTGGGGCCAACGTCCTGACTTTC. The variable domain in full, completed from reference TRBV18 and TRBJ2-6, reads NAGVMQNPRHLVRRRGQEARLRCSPMKGHSHVYWYRQLPEEGLKFMVYLQKENIIDESGMPKERFSAEFPKEGPSILRIQQVVRGDSAAYFCASSPRQGGLTSPSGANVLTFGAGSRLTVL.

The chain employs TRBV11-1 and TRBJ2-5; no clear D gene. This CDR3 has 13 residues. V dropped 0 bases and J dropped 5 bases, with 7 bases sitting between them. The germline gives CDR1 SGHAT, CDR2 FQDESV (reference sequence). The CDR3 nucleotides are TGTGCCAGCAGCTTAGCGAACCGGGAGACCCAGTACTTC. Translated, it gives CASSLANRETQYF. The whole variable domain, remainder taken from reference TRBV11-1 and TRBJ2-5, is EAEVAQSPRYKITEKSQAVAFWCDPISGHATLYWYRQILGQGPELLVQFQDESVVDDSQLPKDRFSAERLKGVDSTLKIQPAELGDSAMYLCASSLANRETQYFGPGTRLLVL.

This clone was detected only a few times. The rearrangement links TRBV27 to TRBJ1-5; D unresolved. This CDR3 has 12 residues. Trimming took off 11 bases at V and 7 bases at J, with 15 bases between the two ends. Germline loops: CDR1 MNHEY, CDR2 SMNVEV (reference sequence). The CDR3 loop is CAARTGDQPQHF. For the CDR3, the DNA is TGTGCCGCCCGGACGGGTGACCAGCCCCAGCATTTT.